A selection of T cell receptor beta chains follows, all from one sample in a study of blood T cells in healthy people across ages. TCRdb used MiXCR to reprocess the 5' RACE reads, holding one entry per CDR3 protein. The table has roughly 800,000 distinct CDR3 sequences, around 25% seen once; the top ten hold around 3.6%. This sample was shared with a second study, whose subject was T cells of mothers and their children.

Sequencing was carried out using blood. These receptors were obtained from a boy younger than 18 in good health. Both conserved end residues are trimmed from each CDR3. Each record gives: V gene, J gene, CDR3 protein.

TRBV4-1	TRBJ2-7	ASSQEPAVPSYEQY
TRBV12-3/TRBV12-4	TRBJ2-5	ASSLGGGAAFQETQY
TRBV20-1	TRBJ2-2	SAASGLAGVVGGELF
TRBV15	TRBJ2-3	ATSSPGLASDTQY
TRBV10-3	TRBJ1-2	AISDPETGTSYGYT
TRBV11-2	TRBJ2-2	ASSLGDRVLPDTGELF
TRBV6-1	TRBJ1-5	ASTGTGAYNQPQH
TRBV7-2	TRBJ1-1	ASSLAGYMNTEAF
TRBV10-3	TRBJ2-3	AISEQTDTQY
TRBV2	TRBJ2-6	ASRGRVSGANVLT
TRBV5-1	TRBJ2-4	ASSLDLAKNIQY
TRBV28	TRBJ1-4	ASSIDEKLF
TRBV25-1	TRBJ1-6	ASSPGGSGSPLH
TRBV29-1	TRBJ1-1	SVRTGLSLNTEAF
TRBV7-9	TRBJ1-5	ASSPGTSPGNQPQH
TRBV7-2	TRBJ2-1	ASSSVSEQF
TRBV20-1	TRBJ2-7	SATGQTYEQY
TRBV23-1	TRBJ2-5	ASSQSVGEY
TRBV7-9	TRBJ2-4	ASSFAGTGGKDKNIQY
TRBV29-1	-	SAQQGFGEQY
TRBV7-9	TRBJ2-3	ASRKRTGDDGTQY
TRBV7-2	TRBJ1-6	ASSDQTGPGSPLH
TRBV20-1	TRBJ2-4	SASAGEYIQY